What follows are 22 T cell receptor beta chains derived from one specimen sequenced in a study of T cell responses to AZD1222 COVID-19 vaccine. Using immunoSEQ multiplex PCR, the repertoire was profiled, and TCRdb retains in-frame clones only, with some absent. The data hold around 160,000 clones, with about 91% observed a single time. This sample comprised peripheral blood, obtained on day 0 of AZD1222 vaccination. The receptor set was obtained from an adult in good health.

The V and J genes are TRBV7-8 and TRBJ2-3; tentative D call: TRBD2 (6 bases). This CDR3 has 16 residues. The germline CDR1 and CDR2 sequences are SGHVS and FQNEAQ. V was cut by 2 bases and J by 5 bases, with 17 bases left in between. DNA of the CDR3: TGTGCCAGCAGCTTAACTGGGACTGCGCGGGGAGATACGCAGTATTTT. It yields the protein CASSLTGTARGDTQYF. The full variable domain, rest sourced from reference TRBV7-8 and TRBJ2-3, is GAGVSQSPRYKVAKRGQDVALRCDPISGHVSLFWYQQALGQGPEFLTYFQNEAQLDKSGLPSDRFFAERPEGSVSTLKIQRTQQEDSAVYLCASSLTGTARGDTQYFGPGTRLTVL.

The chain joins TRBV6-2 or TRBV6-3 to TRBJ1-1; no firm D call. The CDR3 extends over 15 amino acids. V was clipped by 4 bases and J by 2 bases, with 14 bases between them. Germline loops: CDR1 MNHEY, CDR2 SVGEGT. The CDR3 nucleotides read TGTGCCAGCAGTTCCCCACCAGCCGGAAACACTGAAGCTTTCTTT. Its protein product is CASSSPPAGNTEAFF.

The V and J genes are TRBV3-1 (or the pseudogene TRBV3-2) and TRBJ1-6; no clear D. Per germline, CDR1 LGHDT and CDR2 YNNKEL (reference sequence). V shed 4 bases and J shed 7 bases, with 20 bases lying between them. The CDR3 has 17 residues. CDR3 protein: CASSPVVRHKSNSPLHF. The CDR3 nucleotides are TGTGCCAGCAGCCCGGTAGTGAGACACAAGAGCAATTCACCCCTCCACTTT.

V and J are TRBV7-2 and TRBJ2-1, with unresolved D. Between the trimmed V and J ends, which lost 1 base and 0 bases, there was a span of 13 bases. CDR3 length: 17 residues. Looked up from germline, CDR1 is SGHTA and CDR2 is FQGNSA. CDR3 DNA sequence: TGTGCCAGCAGCTTAGGGTCCCTCAGACTCTCCTACAATGAGCAGTTCTTC. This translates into CASSLGSLRLSYNEQFF.

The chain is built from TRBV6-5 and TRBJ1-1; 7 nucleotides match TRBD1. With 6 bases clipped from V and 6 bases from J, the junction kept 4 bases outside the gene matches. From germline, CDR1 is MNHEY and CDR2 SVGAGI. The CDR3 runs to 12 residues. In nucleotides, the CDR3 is TGTGCCAGCAGACAGGGGCCCTCTGAAGCTTTCTTT. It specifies CASRQGPSEAFF.

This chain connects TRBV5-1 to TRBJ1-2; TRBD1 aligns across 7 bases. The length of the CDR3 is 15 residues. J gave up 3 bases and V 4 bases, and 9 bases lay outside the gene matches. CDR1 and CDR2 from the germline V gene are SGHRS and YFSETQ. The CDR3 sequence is CASSRGTVEDYGYTF. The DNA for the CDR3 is TGCGCCAGCAGCCGGGGGACAGTGGAGGACTATGGCTACACCTTC.

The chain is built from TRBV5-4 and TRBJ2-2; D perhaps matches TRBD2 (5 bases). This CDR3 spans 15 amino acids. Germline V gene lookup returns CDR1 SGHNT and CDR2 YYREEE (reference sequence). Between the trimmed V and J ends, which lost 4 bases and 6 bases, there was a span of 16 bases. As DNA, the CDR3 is TGTGCCAGCAGCGTGGACTTAATTGCGGCCGGGGAGCTGTTTTTT. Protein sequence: CASSVDLIAAGELFF.

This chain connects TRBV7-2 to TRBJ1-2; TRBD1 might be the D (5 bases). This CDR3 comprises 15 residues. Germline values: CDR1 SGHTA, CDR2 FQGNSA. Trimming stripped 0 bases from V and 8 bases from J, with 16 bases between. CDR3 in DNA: TGTGCCAGCAGCTTAGCGCTGGGAGGGGCACAGGGCTACACCTTC. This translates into CASSLALGGAQGYTF.

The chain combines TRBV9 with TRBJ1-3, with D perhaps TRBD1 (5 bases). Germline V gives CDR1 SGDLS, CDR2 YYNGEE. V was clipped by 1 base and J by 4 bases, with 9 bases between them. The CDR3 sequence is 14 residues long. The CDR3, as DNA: TGTGCCAGCAGCGTATCGGGGGTCGGAAACACCATATATTTT. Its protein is CASSVSGVGNTIYF.

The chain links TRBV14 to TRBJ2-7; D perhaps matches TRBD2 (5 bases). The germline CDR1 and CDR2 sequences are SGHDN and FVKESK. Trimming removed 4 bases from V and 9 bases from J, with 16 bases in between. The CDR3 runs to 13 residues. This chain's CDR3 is CASSPTIRSGQYF. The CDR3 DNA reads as TGTGCCAGCAGCCCCACTATTAGGAGCGGGCAGTACTTC.

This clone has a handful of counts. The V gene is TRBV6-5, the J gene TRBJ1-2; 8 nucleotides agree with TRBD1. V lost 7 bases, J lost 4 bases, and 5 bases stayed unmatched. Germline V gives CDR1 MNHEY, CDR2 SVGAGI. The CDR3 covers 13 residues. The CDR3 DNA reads TGTGCCAGCAACGAACAGGGGGGCTATGGCTACACCTTC. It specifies CASNEQGGYGYTF.

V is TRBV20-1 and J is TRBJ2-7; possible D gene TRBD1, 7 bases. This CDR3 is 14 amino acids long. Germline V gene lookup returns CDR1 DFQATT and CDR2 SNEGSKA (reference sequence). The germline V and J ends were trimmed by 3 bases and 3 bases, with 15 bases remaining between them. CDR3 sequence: CSASGGTDLYEQYF. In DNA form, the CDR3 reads TGCAGTGCTAGTGGGGGGACAGACCTCTACGAGCAGTACTTC.

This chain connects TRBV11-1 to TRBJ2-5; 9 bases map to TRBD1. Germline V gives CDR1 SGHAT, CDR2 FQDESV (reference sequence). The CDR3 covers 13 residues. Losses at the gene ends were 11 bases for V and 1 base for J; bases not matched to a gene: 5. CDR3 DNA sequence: TGTGCCTCGGGGGACAGGGCCCAAGAGACCCAGTACTTC. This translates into CASGDRAQETQYF.

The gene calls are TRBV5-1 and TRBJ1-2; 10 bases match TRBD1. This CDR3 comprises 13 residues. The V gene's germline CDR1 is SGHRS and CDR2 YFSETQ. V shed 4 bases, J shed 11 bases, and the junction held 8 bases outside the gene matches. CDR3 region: CASSPGTGELYTF. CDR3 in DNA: TGCGCCAGCAGCCCGGGGACAGGGGAGCTTTACACCTTC.

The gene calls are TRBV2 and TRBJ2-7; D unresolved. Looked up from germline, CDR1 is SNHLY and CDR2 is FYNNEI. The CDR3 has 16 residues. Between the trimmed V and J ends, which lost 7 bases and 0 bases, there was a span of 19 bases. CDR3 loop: CASNSPRGGSSYEQYF. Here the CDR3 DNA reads TGTGCCAGCAATTCCCCCCGAGGCGGTAGCTCCTACGAGCAGTACTTC.

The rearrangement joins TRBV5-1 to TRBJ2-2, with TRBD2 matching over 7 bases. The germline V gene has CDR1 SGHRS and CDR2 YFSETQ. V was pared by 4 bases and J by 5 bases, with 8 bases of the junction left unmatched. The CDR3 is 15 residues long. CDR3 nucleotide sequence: TGCGCCAGCAGCCCCCTCGGGGGGTTTACCGGGGAGCTGTTTTTT. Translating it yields CASSPLGGFTGELFF.

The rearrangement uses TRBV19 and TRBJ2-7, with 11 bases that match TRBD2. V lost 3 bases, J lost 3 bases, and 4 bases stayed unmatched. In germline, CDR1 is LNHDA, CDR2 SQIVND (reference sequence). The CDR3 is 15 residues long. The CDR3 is CASSIASGGFYEQYF. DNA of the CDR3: TGTGCCAGTAGTATCGCTAGCGGGGGGTTCTACGAGCAGTACTTC.

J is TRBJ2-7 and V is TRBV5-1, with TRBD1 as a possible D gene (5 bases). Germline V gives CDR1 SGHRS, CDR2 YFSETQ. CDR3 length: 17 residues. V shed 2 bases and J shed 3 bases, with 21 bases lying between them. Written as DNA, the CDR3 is TGCGCCAGCAGCTTAAGGGTAGGAAGGGGCTACGTCTACGAGCAGTACTTC. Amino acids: CASSLRVGRGYVYEQYF.

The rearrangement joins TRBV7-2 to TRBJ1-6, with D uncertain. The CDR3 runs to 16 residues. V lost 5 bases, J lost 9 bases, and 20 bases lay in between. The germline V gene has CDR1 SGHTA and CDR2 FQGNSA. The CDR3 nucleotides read TGTGCCAGCAGCCCCCCCGGGGTCTTTCCCGCTTCACCCCTCCACTTT. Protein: CASSPPGVFPASPLHF.

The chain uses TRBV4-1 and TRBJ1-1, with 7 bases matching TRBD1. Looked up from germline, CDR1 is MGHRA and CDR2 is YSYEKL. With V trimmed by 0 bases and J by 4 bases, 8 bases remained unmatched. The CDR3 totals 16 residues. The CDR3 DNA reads TGCGCCAGCAGCCAAGAGGAAGCCAGGGGGTCCACTGAAGCTTTCTTT. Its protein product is CASSQEEARGSTEAFF.

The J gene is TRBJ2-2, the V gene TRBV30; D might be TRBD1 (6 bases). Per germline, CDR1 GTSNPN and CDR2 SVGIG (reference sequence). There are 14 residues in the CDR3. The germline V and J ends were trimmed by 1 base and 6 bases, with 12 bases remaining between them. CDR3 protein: CAWSEGVGAGELFF. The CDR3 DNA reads TGTGCCTGGAGTGAGGGGGTAGGGGCCGGGGAGCTGTTTTTT.

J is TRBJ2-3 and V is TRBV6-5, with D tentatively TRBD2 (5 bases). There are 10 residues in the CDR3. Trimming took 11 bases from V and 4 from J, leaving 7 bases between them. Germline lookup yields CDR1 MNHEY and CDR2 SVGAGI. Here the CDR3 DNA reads TGTGCCGTGGAGGCAGATACGCAGTATTTT. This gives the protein CAVEADTQYF.